The present T cell receptor beta chain was sequenced within a study of blood T cells in healthy people across ages. Regarding the study as a whole: Donors of long life had a larger count of naive CD4+ cells and greater diversity than aged donors.

Regarding this clonotype: Its matching antigen is unknown.

For the second PCR, which ran for about 7 to 11 cycles, a sample-barcoded 5' primer and a J-beta primer mix were used. TCRdb ran MiXCR on the 5' RACE reads and lists one entry per CDR3 protein. The data show about 1.4 million distinct CDR3 sequences, 59% seen once. Sequences were obtained from blood. The source is a man aged 18 to 29 in good health.

As DNA, the CDR3 is TGTGCCAGCAGCCCCCTAGTAAGAGGGGCAGATACGCAGTATTTT. Translating it yields CASSPLVRGADTQYF. The rearrangement uses TRBV7-8 and TRBJ2-3; D tentatively fits TRBD1 or TRBD2 (5 bases each). The V gene's germline CDR1 is SGHVS and CDR2 FQNEAQ. The germline V and J ends were trimmed by 5 bases and 4 bases, with 16 bases remaining between them. The CDR3 has 15 amino acids.